This note documents a single TCR beta chain sequence. The sample comes from a study of blood T cell repertoires in COVID-19. For the study at large: PBMCs, B-cell-depleted T cells, or T cells provided the cDNA or gDNA that made up the material.

V was clipped by 3 bases and J by 3 bases; unmatched bases: 7. The CDR3 loop spans 15 amino acids. Per germline, CDR1 KGHSH and CDR2 LQKENI. Here immunoSEQ multiplex PCR was the method, and the copy in TCRdb shows in-frame clones only, minus some. The sample records some 240,000 clones, around 90% being singletons. The sequenced sample consisted of peripheral blood. The TCR sequence derives from an older woman with COVID-19, enrolled during active disease. The rearrangement links TRBV18 to TRBJ1-1; 7 bases line up with TRBD1. In DNA form, the CDR3 reads TGTGCCAGCTCACCCCGGGGACAGCAAGACACTGAAGCTTTCTTT. It translates to CASSPRGQQDTEAFF.